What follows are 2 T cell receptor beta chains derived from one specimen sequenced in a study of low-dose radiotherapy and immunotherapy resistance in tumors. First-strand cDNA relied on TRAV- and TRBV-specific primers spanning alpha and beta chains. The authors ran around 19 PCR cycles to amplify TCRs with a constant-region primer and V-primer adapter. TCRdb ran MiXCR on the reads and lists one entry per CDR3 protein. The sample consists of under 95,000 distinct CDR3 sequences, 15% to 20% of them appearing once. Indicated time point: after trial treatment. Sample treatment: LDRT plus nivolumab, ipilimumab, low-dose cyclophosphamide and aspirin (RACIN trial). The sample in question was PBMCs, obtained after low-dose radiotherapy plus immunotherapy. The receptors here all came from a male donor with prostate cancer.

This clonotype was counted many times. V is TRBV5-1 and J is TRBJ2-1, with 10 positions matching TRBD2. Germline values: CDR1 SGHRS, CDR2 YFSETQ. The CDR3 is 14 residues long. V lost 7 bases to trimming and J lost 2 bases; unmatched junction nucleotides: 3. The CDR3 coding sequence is TGCGCCAGCCAGCGGGAGGGAACCTACAATGAGCAGTTCTTC. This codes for CASQREGTYNEQFF.

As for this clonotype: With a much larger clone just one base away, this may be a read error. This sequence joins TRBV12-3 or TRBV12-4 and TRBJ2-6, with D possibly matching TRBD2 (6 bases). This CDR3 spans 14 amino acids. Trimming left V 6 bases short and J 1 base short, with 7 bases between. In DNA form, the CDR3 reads TGTGCCAGCAGCCGGGGGTCTGGGGCCAACGTCCTGACTTTC. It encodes CASSRGSGANVLTF.